This TCR beta chain was captured in a study of CD8 T cells in Susac syndrome. An amount of RNA that ranged from roughly 0.5 to 1 ug was reverse transcribed with random hexamers. The amplification used immunoSEQ multiplex PCR on TCR beta CDR3; it spanned 54 Vbeta and 13 Jbeta. One entry per CDR3 protein results from TCRdb running MiXCR on the immunoSEQ multiplex PCR reads. The table shows approximately 200,000 distinct CDR3 sequences, with around nine tenths occurring only once. With V trimmed by 11 bases and J by 0 bases, 11 bases remained unmatched. Germline lookup yields CDR1 SGHVS and CDR2 FQNEAQ. The CDR3 has 15 amino acids.

The material sequenced was CD8+ T cells from PBMCs. The rearrangement joins TRBV7-8 to TRBJ1-2, with TRBD1 matching over 8 bases. The sequence derives from a human donor with multiple sclerosis. CDR3 amino acids: CAAGGTGFPNYGYTF. The CDR3, as DNA: TGTGCCGCCGGCGGGACAGGTTTTCCTAACTATGGCTACACCTTC.